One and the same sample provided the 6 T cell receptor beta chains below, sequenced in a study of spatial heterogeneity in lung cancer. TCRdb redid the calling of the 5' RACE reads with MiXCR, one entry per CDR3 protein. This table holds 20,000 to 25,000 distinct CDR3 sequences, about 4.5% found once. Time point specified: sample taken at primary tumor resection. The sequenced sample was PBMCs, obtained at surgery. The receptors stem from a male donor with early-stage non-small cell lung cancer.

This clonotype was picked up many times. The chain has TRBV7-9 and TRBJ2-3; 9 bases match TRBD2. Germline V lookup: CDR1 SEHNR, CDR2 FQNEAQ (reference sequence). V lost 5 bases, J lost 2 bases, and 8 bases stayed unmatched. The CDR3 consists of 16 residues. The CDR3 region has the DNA TGTGCCAGCAGCCCCCACGCGGGAGGGTCCACAGATACGCAGTATTTT. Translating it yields CASSPHAGGSTDTQYF. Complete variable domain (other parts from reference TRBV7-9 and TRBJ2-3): DTGVSQNPRHKITKRGQNVTFRCDPISEHNRLYWYRQTLGQGPEFLTYFQNEAQLEKSRLLSDRFSAERPKGSFSTLEIQRTEQGDSAMYLCASSPHAGGSTDTQYFGPGTRLTVL.

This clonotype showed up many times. In DNA form, the CDR3 reads TGTGCCAGCAGTCCTAGCGGGGGGGCACTCAATGAGCAGTTCTTC. Its protein is CASSPSGGALNEQFF. This chain links TRBV28 with TRBJ2-1, with 12 bases aligning to TRBD2. The germline V gene encodes CDR1 MDHEN and CDR2 SYDVKM. The CDR3 extends over 15 amino acids. The trim removed 5 bases at V and 6 bases at J, leaving 5 bases unmatched.

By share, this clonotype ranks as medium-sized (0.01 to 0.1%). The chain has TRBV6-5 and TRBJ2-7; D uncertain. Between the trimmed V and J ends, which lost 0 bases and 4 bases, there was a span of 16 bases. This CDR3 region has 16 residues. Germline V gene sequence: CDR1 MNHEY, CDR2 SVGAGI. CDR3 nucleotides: TGTGCCAGCAGTTACTCGATAGCCACGCGGCAATACGAGCAGTACTTC. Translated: CASSYSIATRQYEQYF.

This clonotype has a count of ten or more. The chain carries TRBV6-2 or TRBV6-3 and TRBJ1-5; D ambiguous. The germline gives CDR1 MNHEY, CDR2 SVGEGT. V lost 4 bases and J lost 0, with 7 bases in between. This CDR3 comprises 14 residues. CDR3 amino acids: CASSFGYSNQPQHF. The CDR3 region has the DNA TGTGCCAGCAGTTTTGGGTATAGCAATCAGCCCCAGCATTTT.

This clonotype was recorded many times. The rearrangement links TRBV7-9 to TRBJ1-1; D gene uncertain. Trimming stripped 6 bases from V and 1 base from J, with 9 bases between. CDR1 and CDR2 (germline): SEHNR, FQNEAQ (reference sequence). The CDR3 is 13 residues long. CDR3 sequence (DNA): TGTGCCAGCAGGTTACCCGAGAACACTGAAGCTTTCTTT. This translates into CASRLPENTEAFF.

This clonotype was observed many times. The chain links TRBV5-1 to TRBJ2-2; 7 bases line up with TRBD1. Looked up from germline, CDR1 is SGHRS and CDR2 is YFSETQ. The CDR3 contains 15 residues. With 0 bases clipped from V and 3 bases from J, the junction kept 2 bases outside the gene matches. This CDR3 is CASSLATGDTGELFF. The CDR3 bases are TGCGCCAGCAGCTTGGCAACAGGGGACACCGGGGAGCTGTTTTTT.